This is a list of T cell receptor beta chains from one sample in a study of Graves' ophthalmopathy and Graves' hyperthyroidism. TCRdb fed the multiplex PCR reads into MiXCR, producing one record per CDR3 protein. This table has about 740,000 distinct CDR3 sequences, around 40% appearing once. The specimen sequenced was peripheral blood. The receptor source for this set is an adult man with Graves' ophthalmopathy. Each CDR3 is given with its conserved first and last residue. The order of the fields is J gene, clone size, V gene, D gene, CDR3 protein, CDR3 DNA. A D gene is named only where the DNA matches it firmly. Some rows mark clone size as missing; the rest say once, few, many or name a class of expanded clone.

j_call: TRBJ2-7
clone_size: few
v_call: TRBV7-9
d_call: TRBD2
cdr3_aa: CASSLAGGNEQYF
cdr3_nt: TGTGCTAGCAGCTTAGCGGGAGGGAACGAGCAGTACTTC

j_call: TRBJ1-2
clone_size: many
v_call: TRBV9
d_call: .
cdr3_aa: CASSVAMTSGYTF
cdr3_nt: TGTGCCAGCAGCGTAGCAATGACTAGTGGCTACACCTTC

j_call: TRBJ2-7
clone_size: .
v_call: TRBV29-1
d_call: TRBD1
cdr3_aa: CSVFGTGGATTGTEQYF
cdr3_nt: TGCAGCGTTTTTGGGACAGGGGGTGCTACTACCGGCACCGAGCAGTACTTC

j_call: TRBJ1-2
clone_size: .
v_call: TRBV29-1
d_call: .
cdr3_aa: CSVDGNAENYGYTF
cdr3_nt: TGCAGCGTTGACGGGAACGCAGAAAACTATGGCTACACCTTC

j_call: TRBJ2-7
clone_size: .
v_call: TRBV12-3/TRBV12-4
d_call: .
cdr3_aa: CASTDRTSYEQYF
cdr3_nt: TGTGCCAGCACCGATCGGACCTCCTACGAGCAGTACTTC

j_call: TRBJ1-2
clone_size: many
v_call: TRBV7-9
d_call: TRBD1
cdr3_aa: CASREGTGEGYTF
cdr3_nt: TGTGCCAGCAGAGAAGGGACAGGGGAGGGCTACACCTTC

j_call: TRBJ1-6
clone_size: few
v_call: TRBV20-1
d_call: .
cdr3_aa: CSARNSYNSPLHF
cdr3_nt: TGCAGTGCTAGGAACTCCTATAATTCACCCCTCCACTTT

j_call: TRBJ2-2
clone_size: .
v_call: TRBV20-1
d_call: .
cdr3_aa: CSASGTYYTGELFF
cdr3_nt: TGCAGTGCTAGTGGGACCTACTACACCGGGGAGCTGTTTTTT

j_call: TRBJ1-4
clone_size: .
v_call: TRBV5-1
d_call: .
cdr3_aa: CASSSGRRQNEKLFF
cdr3_nt: TGCGCCAGCAGCTCGGGGAGGAGGCAGAATGAAAAACTGTTTTTT

j_call: TRBJ2-5
clone_size: .
v_call: TRBV5-6
d_call: TRBD1
cdr3_aa: CASSFSGQSKETQYF
cdr3_nt: TGTGCCAGCAGCTTTTCGGGACAGTCCAAGGAGACCCAGTACTTC

j_call: TRBJ1-1
clone_size: few
v_call: TRBV5-1
d_call: TRBD1
cdr3_aa: CASSQLTGGAGEAFF
cdr3_nt: TGCGCCAGCAGCCAACTCACAGGGGGCGCAGGTGAAGCTTTCTTT

j_call: TRBJ1-5
clone_size: .
v_call: TRBV28
d_call: TRBD1
cdr3_aa: CASSLLDRAYQPQHF
cdr3_nt: TGTGCCAGCAGTTTACTCGACAGGGCTTATCAGCCCCAGCATTTT

j_call: TRBJ1-2
clone_size: many
v_call: TRBV7-9
d_call: .
cdr3_aa: CASSFSRENGYTF
cdr3_nt: TGTGCCAGCAGCTTTTCCAGGGAAAATGGCTACACCTTC

j_call: TRBJ1-2
clone_size: few
v_call: TRBV2
d_call: .
cdr3_aa: CASSQDRVGRGYTF
cdr3_nt: TGTGCCAGCAGCCAAGATCGTGTGGGGCGTGGCTACACCTTC

j_call: TRBJ2-5
clone_size: few
v_call: TRBV20-1
d_call: .
cdr3_aa: CSASRREETQYF
cdr3_nt: TGCAGTGCTAGTCGCAGGGAAGAGACCCAGTACTTC

j_call: TRBJ1-5
clone_size: .
v_call: TRBV10-2
d_call: TRBD1
cdr3_aa: CASSYLASGQGAYQPQHF
cdr3_nt: TGTGCCAGCAGTTACTTGGCGTCGGGACAGGGGGCCTATCAGCCCCAGCATTTT

j_call: TRBJ1-2
clone_size: .
v_call: TRBV15
d_call: .
cdr3_aa: CATSRGTSGYGYTF
cdr3_nt: TGTGCCACCAGCAGAGGGACCTCGGGTTATGGCTACACCTTC

j_call: TRBJ1-1
clone_size: once
v_call: TRBV7-2
d_call: .
cdr3_aa: CASSRGGIVNTEAFF
cdr3_nt: TGTGCCAGCAGTCGAGGAGGGATAGTGAACACTGAAGCTTTCTTT

j_call: TRBJ2-7
clone_size: .
v_call: TRBV7-9
d_call: TRBD1
cdr3_aa: CASSLLTGGRYEQYF
cdr3_nt: TGTGCCAGCAGCTTACTGACAGGGGGTCGCTACGAGCAGTACTTC

j_call: TRBJ1-6
clone_size: .
v_call: TRBV9
d_call: .
cdr3_aa: CASSSPPGGGSPLHF
cdr3_nt: TGTGCCAGCAGCTCTCCGCCCGGGGGAGGTTCACCCCTCCACTTT

j_call: TRBJ1-1
clone_size: many
v_call: TRBV14
d_call: .
cdr3_aa: CASSQTGWDTEAFF
cdr3_nt: TGTGCCAGCAGCCAAACAGGGTGGGACACTGAAGCTTTCTTT

j_call: TRBJ2-2
clone_size: .
v_call: TRBV7-9
d_call: .
cdr3_aa: CASSLEGGELFF
cdr3_nt: TGTGCCAGCAGCTTAGAGGGGGGGGAGCTGTTTTTT

j_call: TRBJ2-5
clone_size: many
v_call: TRBV20-1
d_call: TRBD1
cdr3_aa: CSAQDRVSETQYF
cdr3_nt: TGCAGTGCTCAGGACAGGGTCTCGGAGACCCAGTACTTC

j_call: TRBJ1-2
clone_size: .
v_call: TRBV5-5
d_call: .
cdr3_aa: CASSLEARRGYTF
cdr3_nt: TGTGCCAGCAGCTTGGAGGCCCGCCGTGGCTACACCTTC

j_call: TRBJ1-1
clone_size: few
v_call: TRBV6-6
d_call: .
cdr3_aa: CASLTGSSEAFF
cdr3_nt: TGTGCCAGCTTAACAGGGTCTAGTGAAGCTTTCTTT

j_call: TRBJ1-4
clone_size: few
v_call: TRBV20-1
d_call: .
cdr3_aa: CSARGSPGRRNEKLFF
cdr3_nt: TGCAGTGCTAGGGGGTCTCCGGGACGGAGAAATGAAAAACTGTTTTTT

j_call: TRBJ2-7
clone_size: .
v_call: TRBV11-2
d_call: TRBD1
cdr3_aa: CAWSAQDRGLHEQYF
cdr3_nt: TGTGCCTGGAGTGCCCAGGACAGGGGGCTTCACGAGCAGTACTTC

j_call: TRBJ2-7
clone_size: many
v_call: TRBV7-9
d_call: TRBD1
cdr3_aa: CASSRGTGDYEQYF
cdr3_nt: TGTGCCAGCAGCCGCGGGACAGGGGACTACGAGCAGTACTTC

j_call: TRBJ1-3
clone_size: many
v_call: TRBV12-3/TRBV12-4
d_call: .
cdr3_aa: CASSFNRVDTIYF
cdr3_nt: TGTGCCAGCAGTTTTAACCGGGTGGACACCATATATTTT

j_call: TRBJ1-5
clone_size: .
v_call: TRBV11-2
d_call: TRBD1
cdr3_aa: CASSWGTGDQPQHF
cdr3_nt: TGTGCCAGCAGCTGGGGGACAGGGGATCAGCCCCAGCATTTT

j_call: TRBJ2-7
clone_size: few
v_call: TRBV11-2
d_call: .
cdr3_aa: CASSSLRGGRSEQYF
cdr3_nt: TGTGCCAGCAGCTCCCTCAGAGGGGGTCGTTCCGAGCAGTACTTC

j_call: TRBJ2-7
clone_size: many
v_call: TRBV29-1
d_call: .
cdr3_aa: CSVETGLPVYEQYF
cdr3_nt: TGCAGCGTTGAAACGGGACTCCCCGTCTACGAGCAGTACTTC

j_call: TRBJ1-2
clone_size: .
v_call: TRBV28
d_call: TRBD1
cdr3_aa: CASSLFLGQGGDGYTF
cdr3_nt: TGTGCCAGCAGTTTATTTCTGGGACAGGGGGGAGATGGCTACACCTTC

j_call: TRBJ1-4
clone_size: .
v_call: TRBV3-1
d_call: .
cdr3_aa: CASSQDADEKLFF
cdr3_nt: TGTGCCAGCAGCCAAGACGCGGATGAAAAACTGTTTTTT

j_call: TRBJ1-3
clone_size: many
v_call: TRBV29-1
d_call: .
cdr3_aa: CSVHKDSGNTIYF
cdr3_nt: TGCAGCGTCCATAAAGACTCTGGAAACACCATATATTTT

j_call: TRBJ1-1
clone_size: once
v_call: TRBV7-2
d_call: .
cdr3_aa: CASSPSLGESEAFF
cdr3_nt: TGTGCCAGCTCACCATCACTGGGGGAGTCTGAAGCTTTCTTT

j_call: TRBJ2-7
clone_size: .
v_call: TRBV12-3/TRBV12-4
d_call: .
cdr3_aa: CASSLNREQYF
cdr3_nt: TGTGCCAGCAGTCTAAATAGGGAGCAGTACTTC

j_call: TRBJ1-6
clone_size: many
v_call: TRBV9
d_call: TRBD1
cdr3_aa: CASSVRDSNSPLHF
cdr3_nt: TGTGCCAGCAGCGTCCGGGACAGTAATTCACCCCTCCACTTT

j_call: TRBJ2-5
clone_size: .
v_call: TRBV15
d_call: .
cdr3_aa: CATSSSGFLPSQETQYF
cdr3_nt: TGTGCCACCAGCTCATCCGGGTTCCTTCCGAGCCAAGAGACCCAGTACTTC

j_call: TRBJ2-2
clone_size: few
v_call: TRBV7-9
d_call: .
cdr3_aa: CASSQGTPFTGELFF
cdr3_nt: TGTGCCAGCAGCCAGGGGACCCCGTTCACCGGGGAGCTGTTTTTT

j_call: TRBJ1-5
clone_size: many
v_call: TRBV15
d_call: .
cdr3_aa: CATSSVYSNQPQHF
cdr3_nt: TGTGCCACCAGCAGCGTTTATAGCAATCAGCCCCAGCATTTT

j_call: TRBJ1-1
clone_size: .
v_call: TRBV6-4
d_call: .
cdr3_aa: CASRGPGTEAFF
cdr3_nt: TGTGCCAGCAGGGGACCGGGCACTGAAGCTTTCTTT

j_call: TRBJ2-7
clone_size: .
v_call: TRBV7-9
d_call: TRBD1
cdr3_aa: CASSLEGTGNEQYF
cdr3_nt: TGTGCCAGCAGCTTAGAGGGGACAGGGAACGAGCAGTACTTC

j_call: TRBJ1-5
clone_size: .
v_call: TRBV2
d_call: TRBD1
cdr3_aa: CASSFPDRGNQPQHF
cdr3_nt: TGTGCCAGCAGTTTTCCAGACAGGGGCAATCAGCCCCAGCATTTT

j_call: TRBJ2-6
clone_size: .
v_call: TRBV11-2
d_call: TRBD2
cdr3_aa: CASSFGGGSGANVLTF
cdr3_nt: TGTGCCAGCAGCTTTGGGGGGGGCTCTGGGGCCAACGTCCTGACTTTC

j_call: TRBJ1-5
clone_size: .
v_call: TRBV19
d_call: .
cdr3_aa: CASSSPGEGGNQPQHF
cdr3_nt: TGTGCCAGCAGTTCTCCGGGGGAGGGGGGCAATCAGCCCCAGCATTTT

j_call: TRBJ1-5
clone_size: .
v_call: TRBV7-9
d_call: .
cdr3_aa: CASSQTYRALGPQHF
cdr3_nt: TGCGCCAGCAGCCAGACCTATAGAGCTCTCGGCCCCCAGCATTTT

j_call: TRBJ2-7
clone_size: .
v_call: TRBV7-2
d_call: .
cdr3_aa: CASSFRSSQGSYEQYF
cdr3_nt: TGTGCCAGCAGCTTCAGGTCTAGTCAGGGCTCCTACGAGCAGTACTTC